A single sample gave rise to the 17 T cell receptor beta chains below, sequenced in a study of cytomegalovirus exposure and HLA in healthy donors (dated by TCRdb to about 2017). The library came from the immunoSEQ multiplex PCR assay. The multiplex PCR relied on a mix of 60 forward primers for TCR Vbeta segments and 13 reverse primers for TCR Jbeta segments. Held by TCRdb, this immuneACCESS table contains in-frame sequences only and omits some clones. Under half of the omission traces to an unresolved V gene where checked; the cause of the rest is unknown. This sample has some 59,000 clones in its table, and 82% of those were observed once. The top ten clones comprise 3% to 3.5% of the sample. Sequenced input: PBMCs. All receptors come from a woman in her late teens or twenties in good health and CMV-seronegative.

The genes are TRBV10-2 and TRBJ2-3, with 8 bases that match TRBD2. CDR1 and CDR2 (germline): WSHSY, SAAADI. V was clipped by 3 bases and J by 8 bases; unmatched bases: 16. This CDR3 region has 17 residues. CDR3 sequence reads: CASSDGRDLLLDVTQYF. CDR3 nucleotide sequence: TGCGCCAGCAGTGACGGGAGGGACCTGCTACTTGACGTTACGCAGTATTTT.

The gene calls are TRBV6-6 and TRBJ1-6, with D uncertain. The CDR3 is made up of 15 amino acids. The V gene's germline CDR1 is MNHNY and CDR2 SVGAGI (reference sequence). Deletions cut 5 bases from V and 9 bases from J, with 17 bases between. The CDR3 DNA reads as TGTGCCAGCAGTACCAATTCAGGTGCTGGTTCACCCCTCCACTTT. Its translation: CASSTNSGAGSPLHF.

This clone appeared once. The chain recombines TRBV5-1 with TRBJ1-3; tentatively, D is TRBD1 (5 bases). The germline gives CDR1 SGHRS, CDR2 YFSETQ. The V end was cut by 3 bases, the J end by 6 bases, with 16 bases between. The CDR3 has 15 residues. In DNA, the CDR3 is TGCGCCAGCAGCTGGGGGGGAATTGAGGCAAACACCATATATTTT. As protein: CASSWGGIEANTIYF.

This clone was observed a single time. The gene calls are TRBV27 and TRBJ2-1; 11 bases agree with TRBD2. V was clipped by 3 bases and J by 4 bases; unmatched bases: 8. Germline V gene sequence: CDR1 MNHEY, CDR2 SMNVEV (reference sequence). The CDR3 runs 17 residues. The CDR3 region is CASSFPSTSGIYNEQFF. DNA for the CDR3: TGTGCCAGCAGTTTCCCCTCGACTAGCGGGATTTACAATGAGCAGTTCTTC.

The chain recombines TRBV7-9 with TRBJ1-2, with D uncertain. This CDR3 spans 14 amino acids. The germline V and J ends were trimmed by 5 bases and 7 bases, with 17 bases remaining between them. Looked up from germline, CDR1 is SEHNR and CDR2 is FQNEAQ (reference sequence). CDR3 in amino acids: CASSLMEGLGGYTF. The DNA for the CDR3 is TGTGCCAGCAGCCTAATGGAGGGCCTGGGTGGCTACACCTTC.

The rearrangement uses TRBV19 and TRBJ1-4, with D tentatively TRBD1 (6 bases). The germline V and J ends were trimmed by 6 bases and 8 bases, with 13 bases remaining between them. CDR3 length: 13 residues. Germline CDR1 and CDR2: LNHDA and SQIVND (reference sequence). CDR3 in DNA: TGTGCCAGTAGGCCCGCAGGGGAGGAAAAACTGTTTTTT. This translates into CASRPAGEEKLFF.

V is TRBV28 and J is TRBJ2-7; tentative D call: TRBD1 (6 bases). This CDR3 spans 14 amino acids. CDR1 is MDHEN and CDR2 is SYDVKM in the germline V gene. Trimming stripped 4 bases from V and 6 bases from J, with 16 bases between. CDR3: CASSSGQGLREQYF. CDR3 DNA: TGTGCCAGCAGTTCGGGGCAGGGGCTACGCGAGCAGTACTTC.

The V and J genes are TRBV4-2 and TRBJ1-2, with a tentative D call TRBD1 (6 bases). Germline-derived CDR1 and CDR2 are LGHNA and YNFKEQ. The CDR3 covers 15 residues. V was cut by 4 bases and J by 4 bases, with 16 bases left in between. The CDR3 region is CASSPQNTGSYGYTF. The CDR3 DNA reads TGTGCCAGCAGCCCCCAGAATACAGGGTCCTATGGCTACACCTTC.

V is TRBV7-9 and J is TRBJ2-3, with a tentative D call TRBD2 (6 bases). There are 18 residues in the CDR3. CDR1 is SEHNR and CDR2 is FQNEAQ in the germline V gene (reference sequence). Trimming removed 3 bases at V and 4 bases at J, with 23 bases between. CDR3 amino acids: CASSLSLPQLAAPDTQYF. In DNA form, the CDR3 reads TGTGCCAGCAGCTTGTCGTTACCCCAATTAGCGGCCCCAGATACGCAGTATTTT.

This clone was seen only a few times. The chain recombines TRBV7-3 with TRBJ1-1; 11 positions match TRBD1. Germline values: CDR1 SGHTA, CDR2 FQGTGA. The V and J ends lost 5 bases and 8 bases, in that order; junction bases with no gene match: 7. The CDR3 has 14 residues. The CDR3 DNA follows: TGTGCCAGCAGCCCCTCCAGGGACAGGGGGGAAGCTTTCTTT. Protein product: CASSPSRDRGEAFF.

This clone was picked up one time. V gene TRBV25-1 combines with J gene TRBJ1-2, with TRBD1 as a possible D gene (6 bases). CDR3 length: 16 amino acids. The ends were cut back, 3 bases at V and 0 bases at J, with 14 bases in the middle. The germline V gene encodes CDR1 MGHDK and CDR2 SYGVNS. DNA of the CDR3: TGTGCCAGCAGTGATTCAGGGGTCCACGCTAACTATGGCTACACCTTC. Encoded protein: CASSDSGVHANYGYTF.

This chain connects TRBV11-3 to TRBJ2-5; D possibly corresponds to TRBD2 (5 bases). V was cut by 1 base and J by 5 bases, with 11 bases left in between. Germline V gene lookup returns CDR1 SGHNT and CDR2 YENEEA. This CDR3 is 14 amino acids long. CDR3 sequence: CASSLGSAGETQYF. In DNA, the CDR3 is TGTGCCAGCAGCTTAGGTTCCGCGGGTGAGACCCAGTACTTC.

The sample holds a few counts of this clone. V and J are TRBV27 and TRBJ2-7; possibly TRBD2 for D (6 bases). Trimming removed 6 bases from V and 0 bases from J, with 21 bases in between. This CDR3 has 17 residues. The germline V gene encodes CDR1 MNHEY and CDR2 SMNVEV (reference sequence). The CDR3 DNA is TGTGCCAGCAGCCCGGGGGTCCCTATTATTAGCTCCTACGAGCAGTACTTC. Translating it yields CASSPGVPIISSYEQYF.

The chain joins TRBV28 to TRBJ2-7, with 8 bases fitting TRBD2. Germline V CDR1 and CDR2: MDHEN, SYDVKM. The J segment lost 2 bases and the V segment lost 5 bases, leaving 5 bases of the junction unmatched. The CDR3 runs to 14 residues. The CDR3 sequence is CASSDVAGTYEQYF. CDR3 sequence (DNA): TGTGCCAGCAGTGATGTAGCGGGGACCTACGAGCAGTACTTC.

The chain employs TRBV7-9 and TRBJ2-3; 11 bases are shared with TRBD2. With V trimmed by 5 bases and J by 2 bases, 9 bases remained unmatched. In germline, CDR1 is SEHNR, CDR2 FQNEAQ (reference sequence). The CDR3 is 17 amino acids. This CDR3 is CASSRRVAGGNTDTQYF. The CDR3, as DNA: TGTGCCAGCAGCCGCCGGGTAGCGGGAGGGAACACAGATACGCAGTATTTT.

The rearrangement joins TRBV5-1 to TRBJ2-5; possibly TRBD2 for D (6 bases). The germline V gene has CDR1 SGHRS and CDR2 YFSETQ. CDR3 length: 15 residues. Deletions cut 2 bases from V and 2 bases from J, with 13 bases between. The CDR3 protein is CASSLGGPPQETQYF. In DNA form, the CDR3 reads TGCGCCAGCAGCTTAGGAGGGCCCCCACAAGAGACCCAGTACTTC.

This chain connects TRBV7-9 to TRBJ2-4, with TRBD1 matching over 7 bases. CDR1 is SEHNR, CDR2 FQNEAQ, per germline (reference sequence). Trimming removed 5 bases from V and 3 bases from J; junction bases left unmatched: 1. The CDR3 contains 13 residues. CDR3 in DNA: TGTGCCAGCAGCCGGGACAGCAAAAACATTCAGTACTTC. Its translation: CASSRDSKNIQYF. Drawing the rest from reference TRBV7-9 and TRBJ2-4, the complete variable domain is DTGVSQNPRHKITKRGQNVTFRCDPISEHNRLYWYRQTLGQGPEFLTYFQNEAQLEKSRLLSDRFSAERPKGSFSTLEIQRTEQGDSAMYLCASSRDSKNIQYFGAGTRLSVL.